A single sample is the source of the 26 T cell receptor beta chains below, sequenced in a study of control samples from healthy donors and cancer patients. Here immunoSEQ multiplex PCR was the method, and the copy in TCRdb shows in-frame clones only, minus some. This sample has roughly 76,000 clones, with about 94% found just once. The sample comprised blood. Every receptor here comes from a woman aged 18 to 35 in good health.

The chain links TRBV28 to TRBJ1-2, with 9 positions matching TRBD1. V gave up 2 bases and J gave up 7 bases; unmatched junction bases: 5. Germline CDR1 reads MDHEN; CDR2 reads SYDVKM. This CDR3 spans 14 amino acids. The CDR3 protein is CASSLNRGRVGYTF. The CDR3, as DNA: TGTGCCAGCAGTTTAAACAGGGGGCGAGTTGGCTACACCTTC.

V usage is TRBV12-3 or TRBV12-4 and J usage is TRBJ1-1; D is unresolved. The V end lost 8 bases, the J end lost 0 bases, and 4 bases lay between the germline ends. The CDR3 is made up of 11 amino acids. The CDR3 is CASEMNTEAFF. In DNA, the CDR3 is TGTGCCAGCGAGATGAACACTGAAGCTTTCTTT.

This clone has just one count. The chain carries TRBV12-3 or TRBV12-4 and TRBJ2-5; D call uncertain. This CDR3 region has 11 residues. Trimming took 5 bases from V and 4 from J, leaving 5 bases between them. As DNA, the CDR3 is TGTGCCAGCAGTCAAACAGAGACCCAGTACTTC. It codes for CASSQTETQYF.

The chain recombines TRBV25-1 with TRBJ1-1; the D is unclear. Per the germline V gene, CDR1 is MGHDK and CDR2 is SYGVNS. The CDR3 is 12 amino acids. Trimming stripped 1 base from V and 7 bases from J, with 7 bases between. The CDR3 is CASSESVGEAFF. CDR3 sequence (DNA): TGTGCCAGCAGTGAATCCGTCGGTGAAGCTTTCTTT.

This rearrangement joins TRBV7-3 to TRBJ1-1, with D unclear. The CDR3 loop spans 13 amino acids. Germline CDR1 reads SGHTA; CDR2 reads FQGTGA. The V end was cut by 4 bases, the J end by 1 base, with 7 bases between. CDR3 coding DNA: TGTGCCAGCAGCTCCACTGGGAACACTGAAGCTTTCTTT. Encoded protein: CASSSTGNTEAFF.

In DNA, the CDR3 is TGTGCCAGTAGGAGTACAGGTAATAGCAATCAGCCCCAGCATTTT. Translated: CASRSTGNSNQPQHF. The rearrangement uses TRBV19 and TRBJ1-5; perhaps TRBD1 as D (5 bases). V lost 6 bases and J lost 0, with 12 bases in between. This CDR3 has 15 residues. The germline V gene has CDR1 LNHDA and CDR2 SQIVND (reference sequence).

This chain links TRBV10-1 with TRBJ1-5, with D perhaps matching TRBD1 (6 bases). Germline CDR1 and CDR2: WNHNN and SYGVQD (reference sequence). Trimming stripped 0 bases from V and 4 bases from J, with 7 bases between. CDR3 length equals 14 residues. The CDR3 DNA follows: TGCGCCAGCAGTGAGTCGGGGGCGAATCAGCCCCAGCATTTT. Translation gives CASSESGANQPQHF.

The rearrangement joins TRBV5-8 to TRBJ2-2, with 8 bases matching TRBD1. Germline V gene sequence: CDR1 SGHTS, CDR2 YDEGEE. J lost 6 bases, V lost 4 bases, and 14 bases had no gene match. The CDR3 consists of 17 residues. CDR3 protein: CASSTPDRVKDAGELFF. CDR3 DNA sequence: TGTGCCAGCAGCACTCCGGACAGGGTCAAGGACGCCGGGGAGCTGTTTTTT.

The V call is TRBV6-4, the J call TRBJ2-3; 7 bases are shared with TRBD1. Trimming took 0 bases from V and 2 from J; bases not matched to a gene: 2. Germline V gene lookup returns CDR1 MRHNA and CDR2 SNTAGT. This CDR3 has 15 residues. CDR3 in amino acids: CASSDSGTATDTQYF. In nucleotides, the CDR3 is TGTGCCAGCAGTGACTCCGGGACAGCCACAGATACGCAGTATTTT.

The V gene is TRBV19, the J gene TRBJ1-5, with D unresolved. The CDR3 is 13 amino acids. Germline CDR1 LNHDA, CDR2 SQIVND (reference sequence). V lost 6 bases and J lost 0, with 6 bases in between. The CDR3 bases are TGTGCCAGTAGGGTTAGTAGCAATCAGCCCCAGCATTTT. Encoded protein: CASRVSSNQPQHF. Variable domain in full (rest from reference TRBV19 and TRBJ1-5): DGGITQSPKYLFRKEGQNVTLSCEQNLNHDAMYWYRQDPGQGLRLIYYSQIVNDFQKGDIAEGYSVSREKKESFPLTVTSAQKNPTAFYLCASRVSSNQPQHFGDGTRLSIL.

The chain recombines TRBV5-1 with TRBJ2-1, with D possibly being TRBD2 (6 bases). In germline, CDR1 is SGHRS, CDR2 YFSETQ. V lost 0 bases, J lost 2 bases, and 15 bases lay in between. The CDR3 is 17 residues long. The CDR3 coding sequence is TGCGCCAGCAGCTTGGCCACCACAGCGGGTACCTACAATGAGCAGTTCTTC. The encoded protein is CASSLATTAGTYNEQFF.

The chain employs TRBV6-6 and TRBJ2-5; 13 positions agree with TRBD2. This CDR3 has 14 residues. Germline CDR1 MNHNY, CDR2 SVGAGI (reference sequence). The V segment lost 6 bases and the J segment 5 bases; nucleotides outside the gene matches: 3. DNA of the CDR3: TGTGCCAGCAGCCAGGGACTAGCGGGGGAGACCCAGTACTTC. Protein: CASSQGLAGETQYF.

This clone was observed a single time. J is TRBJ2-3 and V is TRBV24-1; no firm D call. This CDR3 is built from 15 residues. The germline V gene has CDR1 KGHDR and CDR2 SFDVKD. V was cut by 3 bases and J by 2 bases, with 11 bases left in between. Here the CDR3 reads CATSDGGRATDTQYF. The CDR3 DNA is TGTGCCACCAGTGATGGCGGTAGAGCCACAGATACGCAGTATTTT.

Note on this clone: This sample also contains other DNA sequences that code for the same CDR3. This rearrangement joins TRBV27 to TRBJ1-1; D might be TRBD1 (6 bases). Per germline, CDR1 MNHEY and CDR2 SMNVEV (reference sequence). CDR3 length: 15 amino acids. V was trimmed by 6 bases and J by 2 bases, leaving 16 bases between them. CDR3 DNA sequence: TGTGCCAGCAGGTACCTGGACAGAGTCAACACTGAAGCTTTCTTT. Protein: CASRYLDRVNTEAFF.

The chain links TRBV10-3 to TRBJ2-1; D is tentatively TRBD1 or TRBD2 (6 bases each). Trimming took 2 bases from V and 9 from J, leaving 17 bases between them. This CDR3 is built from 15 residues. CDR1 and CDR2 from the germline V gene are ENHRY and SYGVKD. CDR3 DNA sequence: TGTGCCATCAGTGAGGGGGGGCCCTCTCTGGGTGAGCAGTTCTTC. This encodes CAISEGGPSLGEQFF.

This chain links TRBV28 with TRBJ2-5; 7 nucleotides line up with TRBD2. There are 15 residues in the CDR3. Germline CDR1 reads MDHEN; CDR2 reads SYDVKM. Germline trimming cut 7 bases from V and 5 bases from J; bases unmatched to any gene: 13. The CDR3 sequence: CASTKAGQGLETQYF. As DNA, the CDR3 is TGTGCCAGCACCAAAGCGGGGCAAGGGTTGGAGACCCAGTACTTC.

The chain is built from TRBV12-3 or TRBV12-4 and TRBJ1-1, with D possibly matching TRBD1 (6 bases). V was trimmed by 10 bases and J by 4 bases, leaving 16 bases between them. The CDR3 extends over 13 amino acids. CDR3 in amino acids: CANTGTIGTEAFF. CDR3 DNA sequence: TGTGCCAACACCGGGACAATCGGCACTGAAGCTTTCTTT.

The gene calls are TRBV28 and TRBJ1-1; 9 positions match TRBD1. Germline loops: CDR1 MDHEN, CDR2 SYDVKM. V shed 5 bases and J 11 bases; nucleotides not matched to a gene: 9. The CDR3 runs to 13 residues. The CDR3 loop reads CASSVRDRVSAFF. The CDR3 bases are TGTGCCAGCAGTGTCCGGGACAGGGTGAGTGCTTTCTTT. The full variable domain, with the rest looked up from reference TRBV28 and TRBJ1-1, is DVKVTQSSRYLVKRTGEKVFLECVQDMDHENMFWYRQDPGLGLRLIYFSYDVKMKEKGDIPEGYSVSREKKERFSLILESASTNQTSMYLCASSVRDRVSAFFGQGTRLTVV.

This CDR3 reads CASGRQVVTEAFF. The DNA for the CDR3 is TGTGCCAGTGGACGACAGGTCGTCACTGAAGCTTTCTTT. The chain couples TRBV28 to TRBJ1-1; perhaps TRBD1 as D (6 bases). CDR3 size: 13 residues. Germline V gives CDR1 MDHEN, CDR2 SYDVKM. V was shortened by 9 bases and J by 4 bases, with 15 bases between the two germline ends.

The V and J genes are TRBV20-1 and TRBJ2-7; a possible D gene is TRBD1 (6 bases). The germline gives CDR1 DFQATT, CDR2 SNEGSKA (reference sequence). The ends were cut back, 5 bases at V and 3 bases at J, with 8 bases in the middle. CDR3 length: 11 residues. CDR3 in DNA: TGCAGTGCTGGACAGTACTACGAGCAGTACTTC. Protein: CSAGQYYEQYF.

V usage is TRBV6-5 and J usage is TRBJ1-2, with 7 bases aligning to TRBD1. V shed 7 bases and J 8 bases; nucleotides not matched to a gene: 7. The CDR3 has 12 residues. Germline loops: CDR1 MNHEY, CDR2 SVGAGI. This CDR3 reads CASTGGLSGYTF. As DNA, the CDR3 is TGTGCCAGCACAGGGGGGCTTTCGGGCTACACCTTC.

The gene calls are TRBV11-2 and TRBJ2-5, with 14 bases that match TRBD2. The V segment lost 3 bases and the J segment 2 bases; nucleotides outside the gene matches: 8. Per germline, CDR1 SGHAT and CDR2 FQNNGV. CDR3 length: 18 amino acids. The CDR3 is CASSFIRTSGRKQETQYF. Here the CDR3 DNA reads TGTGCCAGCAGCTTTATTCGGACTAGCGGGAGGAAGCAAGAGACCCAGTACTTC.

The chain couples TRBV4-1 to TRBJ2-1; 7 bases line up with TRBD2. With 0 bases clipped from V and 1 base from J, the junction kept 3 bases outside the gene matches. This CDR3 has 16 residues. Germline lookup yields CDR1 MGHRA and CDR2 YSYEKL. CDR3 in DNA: TGCGCCAGCAGCCAAGAAGTCGGGAGGTCCTACAATGAGCAGTTCTTC. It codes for CASSQEVGRSYNEQFF.

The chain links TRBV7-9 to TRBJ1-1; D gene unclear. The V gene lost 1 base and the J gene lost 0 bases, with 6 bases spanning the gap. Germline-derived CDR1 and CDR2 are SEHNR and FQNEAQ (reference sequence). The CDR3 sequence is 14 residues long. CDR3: CASSLGAVNTEAFF. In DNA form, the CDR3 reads TGTGCCAGCAGCTTAGGAGCGGTGAACACTGAAGCTTTCTTT.

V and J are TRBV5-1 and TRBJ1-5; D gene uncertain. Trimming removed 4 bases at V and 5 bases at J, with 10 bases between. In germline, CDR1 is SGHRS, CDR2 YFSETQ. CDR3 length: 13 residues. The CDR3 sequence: CASSAAPHQPQHF. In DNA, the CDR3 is TGCGCCAGCAGCGCCGCTCCCCATCAGCCCCAGCATTTT. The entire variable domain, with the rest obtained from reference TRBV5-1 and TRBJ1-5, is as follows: KAGVTQTPRYLIKTRGQQVTLSCSPISGHRSVSWYQQTPGQGLQFLFEYFSETQRNKGNFPGRFSGRQFSNSRSEMNVSTLELGDSALYLCASSAAPHQPQHFGDGTRLSIL.

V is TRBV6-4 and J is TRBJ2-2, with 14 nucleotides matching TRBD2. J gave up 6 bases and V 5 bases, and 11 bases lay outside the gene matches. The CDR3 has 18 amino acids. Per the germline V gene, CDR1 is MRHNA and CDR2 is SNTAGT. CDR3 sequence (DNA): TGTGCCAGCAGTCCCTATGAAGGGACTAGCGGGGGTGCCGGGGAGCTGTTTTTT. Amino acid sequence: CASSPYEGTSGGAGELFF.